The present entry profiles one T cell receptor (beta chain) with its context. No antigen is known for it. For every donor, a draw yielded roughly 10 milliliters of peripheral blood. The authors isolated at least 6 million PBMCs per sample. Using a J-beta primer mix together with a sample-barcoded 5' primer, a second PCR was run for about 6 to 11 cycles. Template switching added a 12-random-nucleotide identifier to every cDNA molecule. TCRdb fed the 5' RACE reads into MiXCR, producing one record per CDR3 protein. Of approximately 1.5 million distinct CDR3 sequences detected, roughly a third appear once; the ten largest clones hold approximately 11%. These data belong to a study of blood T cells in healthy people across ages. Study-level points and caveats: A roughly linear age-dependent decrease characterized TCR beta diversity per million T cells.

V was clipped by 4 bases and J by 4 bases; unmatched bases: 4. Germline CDR1 and CDR2: DFQATT and SNEGSKA (reference sequence). The CDR3 contains 12 residues. The sample was blood. V gene TRBV20-1 combines with J gene TRBJ2-7, with 7 bases fitting TRBD1. The TCR was taken from a woman aged 25 to 39 in good health. The CDR3 reads CSAKGAQYEQYF. The CDR3 region has the DNA TGCAGTGCTAAGGGGGCGCAGTACGAGCAGTACTTC.